Below are 25 T cell receptor beta chains sequenced from a single sample in a study of cytomegalovirus exposure and HLA in healthy donors. PCR was performed using 60 Vbeta and 13 Jbeta primers. The method was immunoSEQ multiplex PCR; TCRdb's version includes in-frame clones alone and lacks a portion of them. The sample lists under 150,000 clones, around three quarters occurring once. Material for sequencing was PBMCs. Receptors were obtained from a man aged 18-30 years in good health and CMV-seronegative.

The table lists this clone with a few counts. The chain carries TRBV5-4 and TRBJ2-7, with 9 bases identical to TRBD1. The V and J ends lost 1 base and 10 bases, in that order; junction bases with no gene match: 12. This CDR3 is 15 amino acids long. Germline values: CDR1 SGHNT, CDR2 YYREEE (reference sequence). The CDR3 DNA sequence: TGTGCCAGCAGCTTGCCGGGACAGGGTTTTAGTGTACAGTACTTC. Translation gives CASSLPGQGFSVQYF. Supplemented by reference TRBV5-4 and TRBJ2-7, the full variable domain reads ETGVTQSPTHLIKTRGQQVTLRCSSQSGHNTVSWYQQALGQGPQFIFQYYREEENGRGNFPPRFSGLQFPNYSSELNVNALELDDSALYLCASSLPGQGFSVQYFGPGTRLTVT.

CDR3 sequence reads: CASSSTRTSYEQYF. The CDR3, as DNA: TGTGCCAGTAGTTCGACGAGAACTAGCTACGAGCAGTACTTC. The rearrangement links TRBV19 to TRBJ2-7; a possible D gene is TRBD2 (5 bases). V shed 5 bases and J shed 3 bases, with 14 bases lying between them. There are 14 residues in the CDR3. Germline V lookup: CDR1 LNHDA, CDR2 SQIVND (reference sequence). The whole variable domain, remainder taken from reference TRBV19 and TRBJ2-7, is DGGITQSPKYLFRKEGQNVTLSCEQNLNHDAMYWYRQDPGQGLRLIYYSQIVNDFQKGDIAEGYSVSREKKESFPLTVTSAQKNPTAFYLCASSSTRTSYEQYFGPGTRLTVT.

V is TRBV11-3 and J is TRBJ2-5; 7 bases align to TRBD1. Looked up from germline, CDR1 is SGHNT and CDR2 is YENEEA. The CDR3 has 16 residues. The trim removed 5 bases at V and 1 base at J, leaving 10 bases unmatched. The CDR3 here is CASSNRDSGTQETQYF. DNA of the CDR3: TGTGCCAGCAGCAACCGGGACAGTGGGACCCAAGAGACCCAGTACTTC.

Regarding this clone: A junction end diverges from the germline sequence, so it may reflect a read error. V is TRBV7-7 and J is TRBJ2-2; possible D gene TRBD1, 6 bases. This CDR3 comprises 15 residues. Looked up from germline, CDR1 is SSHAT and CDR2 is FNYEAQ (reference sequence). The chain's CDR3 is CASSLVQGNTGELFF. The CDR3 nucleotides read TGTGCTAGCAGCTTAGTACAGGGCAACACCGGGGAGCTGTTTTTT.

V and J are TRBV5-4 and TRBJ2-1; D unclear. CDR1 and CDR2 (germline): SGHNT, YYREEE (reference sequence). Trimming removed 2 bases from V and 8 bases from J, with 5 bases in between. The CDR3 has 11 amino acids. The CDR3 region has the DNA TGTGCCAGCAGCTTTATCCATGAGCAGTTCTTC. It yields the protein CASSFIHEQFF.

J is TRBJ1-1 and V is TRBV2; no firm D call. Trimming removed 7 bases at V and 4 bases at J, with 16 bases between. Germline values: CDR1 SNHLY, CDR2 FYNNEI. The CDR3 covers 14 residues. The CDR3 DNA reads TGTGCCAGCACTGTCATTCTTTCGGGCACTGAAGCTTTCTTT. Translation gives CASTVILSGTEAFF.

This clone has just one count. Other DNA sequences in this specimen translate into the identical CDR3. J is TRBJ2-3 and V is TRBV6-5, with a weak D call TRBD2 (5 bases). Germline V gene data show CDR1 as MNHEY and CDR2 as SVGAGI. Deletions cut 0 bases from V and 6 bases from J, with 7 bases between. The CDR3 runs to 13 residues. The CDR3 DNA is TGTGCCAGCAGTTACTCGAGGGCGGATACGCAGTATTTT. Protein sequence: CASSYSRADTQYF.

The chain is built from TRBV15 and TRBJ1-4; maybe TRBD1 (5 bases). The CDR3 extends over 15 amino acids. V was clipped by 0 bases and J by 8 bases, with 13 bases between them. The germline V gene encodes CDR1 LNHNV and CDR2 YYDKDF (reference sequence). In DNA form, the CDR3 reads TGTGCCACCAGCAGAGATGGAGGGGTCAGCGAAAAACTGTTTTTT. Protein product: CATSRDGGVSEKLFF.

The genes are TRBV5-4 and TRBJ1-4; D not resolved. The germline V gene has CDR1 SGHNT and CDR2 YYREEE (reference sequence). The CDR3 loop spans 15 amino acids. Trimming took off 0 bases at V and 7 bases at J, with 13 bases between the two ends. This CDR3 reads CASSLERAGSEKLFF. In DNA, the CDR3 is TGTGCCAGCAGCTTGGAGAGGGCCGGTAGTGAAAAACTGTTTTTT.

A single count supports this clone. The chain joins TRBV5-1 to TRBJ1-4; D gene unclear. The germline V and J ends were trimmed by 2 bases and 0 bases, with 5 bases remaining between them. The CDR3 length is 14 residues. Germline V lookup: CDR1 SGHRS, CDR2 YFSETQ. This chain's CDR3 is CASSFSATNEKLFF. Here the CDR3 DNA reads TGCGCCAGCAGCTTCTCAGCAACTAATGAAAAACTGTTTTTT.

As DNA, the CDR3 is TGTGCCAGCAGTGATATTTCTAGCTACCTTTACAATGAGCAGTTCTTC. It is translated as CASSDISSYLYNEQFF. The gene calls are TRBV25-1 and TRBJ2-1; D is possibly TRBD2 (5 bases). V dropped 3 bases and J dropped 4 bases, with 16 bases sitting between them. Germline values: CDR1 MGHDK, CDR2 SYGVNS. The CDR3 runs 16 residues.

The table lists this clone with a few counts. The same CDR3 can be traced to other DNA sequences in this sample. The J gene is TRBJ1-1, the V gene TRBV5-1; a weak D match, TRBD1 (6 bases). This CDR3 is built from 15 residues. Deletions cut 4 bases from V and 1 base from J, with 14 bases between. Germline V gene lookup returns CDR1 SGHRS and CDR2 YFSETQ. The CDR3 protein is CASSPREGGNTEAFF. Written as DNA, the CDR3 is TGCGCCAGCAGCCCCCGGGAGGGGGGGAACACTGAAGCTTTCTTT.

The chain uses TRBV18 and TRBJ2-7, with D possibly TRBD1 on 6 matching bases. The CDR3 has 14 amino acids. V was trimmed by 6 bases and J by 1 base, leaving 13 bases between them. Germline CDR1 is KGHSH and CDR2 is LQKENI. The CDR3 sequence: CASSPGQRSYEQYF. CDR3 bases: TGTGCCAGCTCCCCAGGACAGCGATCCTACGAGCAGTACTTC.

The chain is built from TRBV6-5 and TRBJ1-1, with D possibly matching TRBD1 (5 bases). The CDR3 contains 16 residues. V was cut by 2 bases and J by 6 bases, with 19 bases left in between. Germline lookup yields CDR1 MNHEY and CDR2 SVGAGI. The CDR3: CASSYRGREASPEAFF. CDR3 DNA sequence: TGTGCCAGCAGTTACCGGGGCAGGGAGGCGAGTCCTGAAGCTTTCTTT.

The chain recombines TRBV4-1 with TRBJ2-1, with D possibly being TRBD1 (7 bases). Trimming pared 3 bases from V and 2 bases from J, leaving 14 bases between. In germline, CDR1 is MGHRA, CDR2 YSYEKL. This CDR3 has 16 residues. The DNA for the CDR3 is TGCGCCAGCAGCCAGGAGGGACAGTTCGCCTACAATGAGCAGTTCTTC. This codes for CASSQEGQFAYNEQFF.

For the CDR3, the DNA is TGTGCCAGCAGCTTAATTCGGGGGAAGGGAAACACCATATATTTT. It translates to CASSLIRGKGNTIYF. The chain is built from TRBV11-2 and TRBJ1-3, with D possibly TRBD1 on 5 matching bases. V lost 2 bases and J 4 bases, leaving 12 bases between the germline ends. The germline CDR1 and CDR2 sequences are SGHAT and FQNNGV. The CDR3 sequence is 15 residues long.

This chain uses TRBV5-1 with TRBJ2-1; 11 bases line up with TRBD2. Unmatched junction bases numbered 5, after V lost 0 bases and J lost 3 bases. Germline CDR1 reads SGHRS; CDR2 reads YFSETQ. The CDR3 covers 17 residues. CDR3 sequence: CASSLDGTSGYYNEQFF. In DNA form, the CDR3 reads TGCGCCAGCAGCTTGGATGGGACTAGCGGATACTACAATGAGCAGTTCTTC.

The V call is TRBV28, the J call TRBJ1-5; D may be TRBD1 (6 bases). This CDR3 contains 16 residues. The ends were cut back, 4 bases at V and 3 bases at J, with 16 bases in the middle. The germline gives CDR1 MDHEN, CDR2 SYDVKM. This CDR3 reads CASSSLQGRVNQPQHF. The CDR3 bases are TGTGCCAGCAGTTCCTTACAGGGTAGGGTCAATCAGCCCCAGCATTTT.

The chain employs TRBV30 and TRBJ2-3, with 16 bases aligning to TRBD2. The CDR3 covers 18 residues. CDR1 and CDR2 from the germline V gene are GTSNPN and SVGIG (reference sequence). The V gene end was trimmed by 3 bases and the J gene end by 3 bases; junction bases not matched to a gene: 9. Written as DNA, the CDR3 is TGTGCCTGGAGGCTCCCGGGACTAGCGGGAGGGCCAACAGATACGCAGTATTTT. Translating it yields CAWRLPGLAGGPTDTQYF.

CDR3 residues: CASSLYRGRFGYGYTF. CDR3 DNA: TGTGCCAGCAGTTTGTACAGGGGGCGTTTCGGCTATGGCTACACCTTC. The rearrangement links TRBV6-5 to TRBJ1-2; TRBD1 agrees at 9 bases. After removal of 4 bases from V and 4 bases from J, the junction contained 10 bases not matched to a gene. Germline loops: CDR1 MNHEY, CDR2 SVGAGI. This CDR3 region has 16 residues.

This chain joins TRBV19 and TRBJ1-2; 9 nucleotides agree with TRBD1. Per germline, CDR1 LNHDA and CDR2 SQIVND (reference sequence). The V segment lost 9 bases and the J segment 7 bases; nucleotides outside the gene matches: 21. The CDR3 extends over 17 amino acids. As DNA, the CDR3 is TGTGCCAGCCGGTCGAATTGGGGACAGGGAATTCTGGGTGGCTACACCTTC. Its protein is CASRSNWGQGILGGYTF.

This clone was counted only a few times. V usage is TRBV7-9 and J usage is TRBJ1-4; TRBD1 aligns across 8 bases. J lost 7 bases, V lost 4 bases, and 11 bases had no gene match. This CDR3 comprises 16 residues. The V gene's germline CDR1 is SEHNR and CDR2 FQNEAQ (reference sequence). The CDR3 sequence is CASSSRQGTSGEKLFF. Written as DNA, the CDR3 is TGTGCCAGCAGCTCGAGACAGGGGACTTCGGGTGAAAAACTGTTTTTT.

The chain combines TRBV19 with TRBJ2-7; TRBD1 matches 7 bases. Germline V gene sequence: CDR1 LNHDA, CDR2 SQIVND (reference sequence). V was clipped by 7 bases and J by 2 bases; unmatched bases: 11. The CDR3 consists of 15 residues. The CDR3 here is CASTSPNRGTYEQYF. DNA of the CDR3: TGTGCCAGTACCTCACCGAACAGGGGTACCTACGAGCAGTACTTC.

The chain joins TRBV5-8 to TRBJ1-5; TRBD1 is a possible D gene (6 bases). Germline CDR1 SGHTS, CDR2 YDEGEE. The CDR3 consists of 14 residues. The V end was cut by 6 bases, the J end by 1 base, with 11 bases between. CDR3 in DNA: TGTGCCAGCACCTGGACAGTGAGCAATCAGCCCCAGCATTTT. It specifies CASTWTVSNQPQHF.

This clone was detected a few times. The chain employs TRBV19 and TRBJ1-1; D gene unclear. This CDR3 region has 14 residues. Trimming removed 7 bases at V and 8 bases at J, with 20 bases between. Per the germline V gene, CDR1 is LNHDA and CDR2 is SQIVND (reference sequence). The CDR3 bases are TGTGCCAGTACCCACTGGAACGCGGGGTCAGAAGCTTTCTTT. Translated, it gives CASTHWNAGSEAFF. Complete variable domain (other parts from reference TRBV19 and TRBJ1-1): DGGITQSPKYLFRKEGQNVTLSCEQNLNHDAMYWYRQDPGQGLRLIYYSQIVNDFQKGDIAEGYSVSREKKESFPLTVTSAQKNPTAFYLCASTHWNAGSEAFFGQGTRLTVV.